Below, 16 T cell receptor beta chains from the same sample are listed, as sequenced in a study of blood T cell repertoires in COVID-19. The method was immunoSEQ multiplex PCR; TCRdb's version includes in-frame clones alone and lacks a portion of them. This sample yields 60,000 to 85,000 clones, of which about 82% are seen a single time; about 20% belongs to the top ten. The sample comprised peripheral blood. The receptors originated from a woman between 55 and 75 years old with acute or convalescent COVID-19.

The CDR3 DNA follows: TGCGCCAGCATGCAAGGGGGCGGGAACACTGAAGCTTTCTTT. The encoded protein is CASMQGGGNTEAFF. This sequence joins TRBV5-1 and TRBJ1-1; 7 bases fit TRBD1. V shed 6 bases and J 1 base; nucleotides not matched to a gene: 6. Germline lookup yields CDR1 SGHRS and CDR2 YFSETQ. CDR3 length equals 14 residues.

The chain uses TRBV30 and TRBJ1-1; unclear D gene. The CDR3 loop spans 16 amino acids. V lost 7 bases to trimming and J lost 4 bases, with 25 bases between them. From germline, CDR1 is GTSNPN and CDR2 SVGIG (reference sequence). The CDR3 DNA reads as TGTGCCTCGGGTAGGCCTAGAGGGCAGTTGCCCACTGAAGCTTTCTTT. This sequence encodes CASGRPRGQLPTEAFF.

The V gene is TRBV2, the J gene TRBJ1-2, with 10 positions matching TRBD1. The germline gives CDR1 SNHLY, CDR2 FYNNEI. Unmatched junction bases numbered 15, after V lost 6 bases and J lost 8 bases. The CDR3 has 16 amino acids. CDR3 sequence reads: CASSKAGQGSLVGYTF. CDR3 sequence (DNA): TGTGCCAGCAGCAAAGCGGGACAGGGGTCGCTAGTCGGCTACACCTTC.

The chain recombines TRBV7-8 with TRBJ1-4; D possibly corresponds to TRBD1 (5 bases). Trimming took off 1 base at V and 5 bases at J, with 8 bases between the two ends. Germline CDR1 is SGHVS and CDR2 is FQNEAQ. CDR3 length: 14 amino acids. The CDR3 DNA is TGTGCCAGCAGCTTAGGCAGGGCGAATGAAAAACTGTTTTTT. It specifies CASSLGRANEKLFF.

The table lists this clone with a few counts. V gene TRBV3-1 (or the pseudogene TRBV3-2) combines with J gene TRBJ1-1, with 8 bases fitting TRBD1. Trimming took 2 bases from V and 3 from J; bases not matched to a gene: 2. The CDR3 is made up of 14 amino acids. In germline, CDR1 is LGHDT, CDR2 YNNKEL (reference sequence). CDR3 sequence (DNA): TGTGCCAGCAGCCAATCGACAGGGGACACTGAAGCTTTCTTT. Encoded protein: CASSQSTGDTEAFF.

This chain uses TRBV19 with TRBJ2-7, with TRBD1 as a possible D gene (6 bases). The CDR3 is 15 amino acids. Trimming took 2 bases from V and 3 from J, leaving 14 bases between them. Germline CDR1 is LNHDA and CDR2 is SQIVND (reference sequence). This chain's CDR3 is CASSISGGTYYEQYF. The CDR3 DNA reads as TGTGCCAGTAGTATAAGTGGGGGCACTTACTACGAGCAGTACTTC.

The rearrangement uses TRBV30 and TRBJ1-1; the D is unclear. The germline CDR1 and CDR2 sequences are GTSNPN and SVGIG (reference sequence). The CDR3 is 14 amino acids. V was pared by 1 base and J by 4 bases, with 13 bases between. The CDR3 region has the DNA TGTGCCTGGAGTGGGACCCGGCGGGGCACTGAAGCTTTCTTT. Its translation: CAWSGTRRGTEAFF. The full variable domain, rest sourced from reference TRBV30 and TRBJ1-1, is SQTIHQWPATLVQPVGSPLSLECTVEGTSNPNLYWYRQAAGRGLQLLFYSVGIGQISSEVPQNLSASRPQDRQFILSSKKLLLSDSGFYLCAWSGTRRGTEAFFGQGTRLTVV.

The chain joins TRBV18 to TRBJ2-5; 10 bases are shared with TRBD1. Germline lookup yields CDR1 KGHSH and CDR2 LQKENI. The V and J ends lost 5 bases and 4 bases, in that order; junction bases with no gene match: 7. The CDR3 is 15 residues long. The CDR3 coding sequence is TGTGCCAGCTCAAGGGGACAGGGGCCTAGAGAGACCCAGTACTTC. Translation gives CASSRGQGPRETQYF.

The chain links TRBV6-1 to TRBJ2-1, with TRBD1 as a possible D gene (5 bases). CDR1 is MNHNS and CDR2 is SASEGT in the germline V gene. CDR3 length equals 17 residues. The V gene lost 2 bases and the J gene lost 2 bases, with 16 bases spanning the gap. The CDR3 bases are TGTGCCAGCAGTGAACTTAGGGCAGGGCCCCCCTACAATGAGCAGTTCTTC. Translating it yields CASSELRAGPPYNEQFF.

The chain recombines TRBV28 with TRBJ2-7; 9 bases are a match to TRBD1. The CDR3 spans 14 residues. Germline V gene sequence: CDR1 MDHEN, CDR2 SYDVKM. Trimming removed 2 bases from V and 7 bases from J; junction bases left unmatched: 6. The CDR3 nucleotides are TGTGCCAGCAGTTTAGTACAGGGGGCGGGAGAGCAGTACGTC. It codes for CASSLVQGAGEQYV.

CDR3 amino acids: CSAGGGGWETQYF. The DNA for the CDR3 is TGCAGCGCCGGTGGGGGGGGCTGGGAGACCCAGTACTTC. The chain has TRBV29-1 and TRBJ2-5; D might be TRBD2 (7 bases). Trimming left V 7 bases short and J 5 bases short, with 17 bases between. The germline V gene encodes CDR1 SQVTM and CDR2 ANQGSEA. This CDR3 has 13 residues.

The chain uses TRBV24-1 and TRBJ2-3; D is possibly TRBD1 (7 bases). The CDR3 covers 15 residues. Between the trimmed V and J ends, which lost 2 bases and 4 bases, there was a span of 12 bases. The germline V gene has CDR1 KGHDR and CDR2 SFDVKD. DNA for the CDR3: TGTGCCACCAGTGATTCGACAGGGACTGCAGATACGCAGTATTTT. Translating it yields CATSDSTGTADTQYF.

In DNA, the CDR3 is TGTGCCAGCAGTTACTCCAATGAGCAGTTCTTC. It is translated as CASSYSNEQFF. This chain links TRBV12-3 or TRBV12-4 with TRBJ2-1; D remains unclear. Trimming shortened V by 4 bases and J by 6 bases, and 4 bases separated the two germline ends. This CDR3 comprises 11 residues.

V usage is TRBV7-3 and J usage is TRBJ2-5; 9 positions agree with TRBD1. Germline values: CDR1 SGHTA, CDR2 FQGTGA. V was clipped by 3 bases and J by 2 bases; unmatched bases: 4. The CDR3 runs 15 residues. The CDR3 DNA reads as TGTGCCAGCAGCTTCGGACAGGGGAATCAAGAGACCCAGTACTTC. It is translated as CASSFGQGNQETQYF.

This clone occurred once. V is TRBV21-1 and J is TRBJ1-5; the table assigns TRBD1, which was not confirmed against the DNA. TRBV21-1 is reported as a pseudogene. This CDR3 has 16 amino acids. CDR3 DNA: TGTGCCAGCAGCAAAAAAGAACAGGGTTCAGATCAGCCCCAGCATTTT. Its translation is CASSKKEQGSDQPQHF.

The chain links TRBV15 to TRBJ1-3; D gene unclear. From germline, CDR1 is LNHNV and CDR2 YYDKDF (reference sequence). The CDR3 spans 16 residues. Trimming removed 0 bases at V and 4 bases at J, with 13 bases between. The CDR3 DNA reads as TGTGCCACCAGCAGAGATTACCAGGCGAGAGGAAACACCATATATTTT. Residues: CATSRDYQARGNTIYF.